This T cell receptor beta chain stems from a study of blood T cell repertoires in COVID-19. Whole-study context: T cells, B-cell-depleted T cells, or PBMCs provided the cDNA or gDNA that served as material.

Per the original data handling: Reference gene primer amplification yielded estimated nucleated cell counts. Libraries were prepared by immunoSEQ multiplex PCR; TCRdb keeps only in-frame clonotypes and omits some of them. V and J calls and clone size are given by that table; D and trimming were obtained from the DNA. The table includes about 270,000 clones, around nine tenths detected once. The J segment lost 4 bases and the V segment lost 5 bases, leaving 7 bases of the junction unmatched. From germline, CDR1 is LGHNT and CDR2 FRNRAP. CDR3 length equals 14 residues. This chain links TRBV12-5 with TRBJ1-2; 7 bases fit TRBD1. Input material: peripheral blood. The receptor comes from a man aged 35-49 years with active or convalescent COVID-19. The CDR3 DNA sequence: TGTGCTAGTGGTCGGACAGGCAGACTCTATGGCTACACCTTC. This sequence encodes CASGRTGRLYGYTF.